The clone carrying this TCR beta chain was seen only a few times. The record originates from a study of patients and donors after allogeneic stem cell transplantation. TCRdb re-called the RT-PCR reads with MiXCR, one entry per CDR3 protein. The sample holds roughly 180,000 distinct CDR3 sequences, less than 45% seen once. From germline, CDR1 is KGHSH and CDR2 LQKENI. V was pared by 3 bases and J by 6 bases, with 15 bases between. The CDR3 is 14 residues long. J is TRBJ2-7 and V is TRBV18, with D possibly being TRBD1 or TRBD2 (5 bases each). The material sequenced was blood, either unsorted or a sorted T cell fraction (not recorded which). The source is a human donor who was either an allogeneic HSCT recipient or a stem cell or donor lymphocyte infusion donor (not recorded which). It is not recorded whose cells these are; they may come from a transplant donor. CDR3 loop: CASSPVGERGEQYF. CDR3 DNA: TGTGCCAGCTCACCTGTAGGGGAACGGGGCGAGCAGTACTTC.